These 10 T cell receptor beta chains came from one sample sequenced in a study of T cell repertoires in cytomegalovirus infection. MiXCR, applied by TCRdb to the reads, yields one record per CDR3 protein. The sample includes 250,000 to 300,000 distinct CDR3 sequences, over 20% seen only once; the top ten take approximately 15%. Source material: PBMCs. These receptors originate from a human donor in good health (CMV status not recorded). Some clones in this sample may be carry-over from other donors' samples.

This clonotype came up many times. The chain links TRBV7-2 to TRBJ1-1, with unresolved D. CDR1 SGHTA and CDR2 FQGNSA come from the germline V gene. This CDR3 spans 13 amino acids. Trimming stripped 3 bases from V and 8 bases from J, with 13 bases between. The CDR3 spells CASSFSEGTEAFF. CDR3 nucleotide sequence: TGTGCCAGCAGCTTTTCCGAGGGAACCGAAGCTTTCTTT.

CDR3 sequence reads: CASSIPAEGTDTQYF. DNA of the CDR3: TGTGCCAGTAGTATACCAGCGGAAGGGACAGATACGCAGTATTTT. J is TRBJ2-3 and V is TRBV19, with a weak D call TRBD2 (5 bases). This CDR3 spans 15 amino acids. Germline V CDR1 and CDR2: LNHDA, SQIVND (reference sequence). Trimming cost V 2 bases and J 3 bases, with 12 bases left between them.

V gene TRBV10-3 combines with J gene TRBJ2-5; D not resolved. V gave up 2 bases and J gave up 2 bases, with 21 bases separating them. The germline V gene has CDR1 ENHRY and CDR2 SYGVKD. This CDR3 is 18 amino acids long. This chain's CDR3 is CAISEIRFNRGFQETQYF. For the CDR3, the DNA is TGTGCCATCAGTGAGATTCGGTTCAATAGAGGATTTCAAGAGACCCAGTACTTC.

The sample holds many counts of this clonotype. J is TRBJ1-3 and V is TRBV7-2, with 8 bases that match TRBD1. Trimming removed 3 bases from V and 2 bases from J; junction bases left unmatched: 9. Germline loops: CDR1 SGHTA, CDR2 FQGNSA. The CDR3 has 17 amino acids. The CDR3 DNA reads TGTGCCAGCAGCTTGGGGACAGGCCCTTTGACTGGAAACACCATATATTTT. Its translation: CASSLGTGPLTGNTIYF.

The chain carries TRBV20-1 and TRBJ1-5; no reliable D call. V lost 7 bases to trimming and J lost 4 bases, with 14 bases between them. The CDR3 spans 13 residues. In germline, CDR1 is DFQATT, CDR2 SNEGSKA (reference sequence). CDR3 residues: CSGRRGSNQPQHF. The CDR3 region has the DNA TGCAGTGGGAGGCGGGGTTCTAATCAGCCCCAGCATTTT.

This clonotype was counted between two and nine times. The rearrangement joins TRBV20-1 to TRBJ2-4; D is perhaps TRBD1 or TRBD2 (5 bases each). Per the germline V gene, CDR1 is DFQATT and CDR2 is SNEGSKA (reference sequence). The V end was cut by 5 bases, the J end by 1 base, with 9 bases between. CDR3 length equals 13 residues. CDR3 nucleotide sequence: TGCAGTGCTGGCGAGGGGGCCAAAAACATTCAGTACTTC. Translation gives CSAGEGAKNIQYF.

This clonotype was picked up many times. The CDR3 here is CASSLQSVDRTMNTEAFF. In DNA, the CDR3 is TGTGCCAGCAGCTTACAGTCGGTCGACAGGACAATGAACACTGAAGCTTTCTTT. The rearrangement joins TRBV7-2 to TRBJ1-1; possible D gene TRBD1, 6 bases. This CDR3 contains 18 residues. V lost 2 bases and J lost 0, with 19 bases in between. CDR1 and CDR2 from the germline V gene are SGHTA and FQGNSA.

V and J are TRBV7-2 and TRBJ2-3; 10 nucleotides match TRBD2. Losses at the gene ends were 1 base for V and 1 base for J; bases not matched to a gene: 5. The CDR3 is 17 amino acids. Looked up from germline, CDR1 is SGHTA and CDR2 is FQGNSA. CDR3 amino acids: CASSLVPAGGGTDTQYF. The CDR3 nucleotides are TGTGCCAGCAGCTTAGTGCCAGCGGGGGGGGGCACAGATACGCAGTATTTT. The whole variable domain, filled in from reference TRBV7-2 and TRBJ2-3, reads GAGVSQSPSNKVTEKGKDVELRCDPISGHTALYWYRQSLGQGLEFLIYFQGNSAPDKSGLPSDRFSAERTGGSVSTLTIQRTQQEDSAVYLCASSLVPAGGGTDTQYFGPGTRLTVL.

This clonotype was counted ten times or more. The gene calls are TRBV7-2 and TRBJ2-1; D perhaps matches TRBD2 (8 bases). The CDR3 loop spans 18 amino acids. The V and J ends lost 4 bases and 3 bases respectively, with 22 bases between them. Germline values: CDR1 SGHTA, CDR2 FQGNSA. The CDR3, as DNA: TGTGCCAGCAGCTCAGGGGGGACTAGTGAGTGGTTCTACAATGAGCAGTTCTTC. Amino acid sequence: CASSSGGTSEWFYNEQFF.

This clonotype was recorded a few times. The V gene is TRBV11-2, the J gene TRBJ2-7; 11 nucleotides agree with TRBD2. The ends lost 5 bases at V and 9 bases at J; junction bases unmatched: 12. There are 15 residues in the CDR3. The V gene's germline CDR1 is SGHAT and CDR2 FQNNGV. The CDR3 region is CASSETSGGMGVQYF. The CDR3 DNA reads as TGTGCCAGCAGCGAAACTAGCGGGGGTATGGGTGTGCAGTACTTC.